This TCR beta chain was documented in a study of T cell changes during pregnancy in multiple sclerosis. The count of this clone is one. Unmatched junction bases numbered 4, after V lost 5 bases and J lost 0 bases. CDR1 is LNHDA, CDR2 SQIVND, per germline (reference sequence). This CDR3 has 15 residues. Sequencing used immunoSEQ multiplex PCR; TCRdb keeps in-frame clones, though not all of them. Among tens of thousands of clones, 90% were seen once, and the ten largest hold over 0.5%. The sequencing used CD4+ T cells from peripheral blood mononuclear cells, collected in the third trimester of pregnancy. The chain recombines TRBV19 with TRBJ1-3; TRBD1 aligns across 7 bases. This clonotype was obtained from a female donor in good health, enrolled as a control in a pregnancy study. The CDR3 DNA reads as TGTGCCAGTAGTTCGACAGGGTTCTCTGGAAACACCATATATTTT. This sequence encodes CASSSTGFSGNTIYF.